What follows are 6 T cell receptor beta chains derived from one specimen sequenced in a study of T cells in Graves' hyperthyroidism and ophthalmopathy. Amplified TCR beta CDR3 regions came from RNA transcripts. First-round RT-PCR targeting the TCR CDR3 was performed with the HTBI primer set. TCRdb re-analysed the multiplex PCR reads in MiXCR, keeping a single row per CDR3 protein. The profile shows some 350,000 distinct CDR3 sequences, approximately 14% of them singletons. The sample comprised blood. The receptors originated from a woman in her 40s with Graves' ophthalmopathy.

This clonotype has a count of ten or more. This rearrangement joins TRBV11-2 to TRBJ1-1; D call uncertain. From germline, CDR1 is SGHAT and CDR2 FQNNGV. The germline V and J ends were trimmed by 2 bases and 2 bases, with 9 bases remaining between them. The CDR3 is made up of 14 amino acids. The CDR3 spells CASSLLARNTEAFF. The CDR3 DNA sequence: TGTGCCAGCAGCTTATTGGCCCGAAACACTGAAGCTTTCTTT.

This clonotype has ten or more counts. This rearrangement joins TRBV19 to TRBJ2-7, with D perhaps matching TRBD2 (6 bases). The CDR3 loop spans 14 amino acids. V lost 5 bases and J 7 bases, leaving 18 bases between the germline ends. The germline CDR1 and CDR2 sequences are LNHDA and SQIVND (reference sequence). The CDR3 DNA reads as TGTGCCAGTAGTGGGACCGGAGGGGCCGCTGAGCAGTACTTC. Its protein is CASSGTGGAAEQYF.

At least ten counts were recorded for this clonotype. The chain couples TRBV12-3 or TRBV12-4 to TRBJ1-4, with TRBD1 identical over 7 bases. The length of the CDR3 is 14 residues. Trimming at V came to 7 bases and at J to 6 bases, leaving 8 bases not matched to a gene. The CDR3 region is CASNPGTVDEKLFF. The CDR3 DNA is TGTGCCAGCAACCCCGGGACAGTGGATGAAAAACTGTTTTTT.

This clonotype was detected a few times. The junction departs from the called germline gene at one end, perhaps through a read error. CDR3 residues: CASSRDQGANTEASF. The DNA of the CDR3 is TGTGCCAGCAGTCGGGACCAAGGAGCGAACACTGAAGCTTCCTTT. This chain joins TRBV28 and TRBJ1-1; D is possibly TRBD1 (5 bases). This CDR3 contains 15 residues. Germline V lookup: CDR1 MDHEN, CDR2 SYDVKM.

Turning to this clonotype: The conserved final phenylalanine or tryptophan is absent from the CDR3, which likely points to a read error. The V call is TRBV11-2, the J call TRBJ2-4; 12 bases line up with TRBD2. Germline V gene sequence: CDR1 SGHAT, CDR2 FQNNGV. CDR3 length: 18 residues. V shed 5 bases and J 1 base; nucleotides not matched to a gene: 9. CDR3 nucleotide sequence: TGTGCCAGCAGCATGACTAGCGGGAGAGGTGTTGCCAAAAACATTCAGTACTCC. This codes for CASSMTSGRGVAKNIQYS.

This clonotype came up a few times. The chain employs TRBV7-2 and TRBJ1-1; D gene unclear. This CDR3 has 15 amino acids. The V end lost 3 bases, the J end lost 0 bases, and 11 bases lay between the germline ends. CDR1 is SGHTA and CDR2 is FQGNSA in the germline V gene. Here the CDR3 DNA reads TGTGCCAGCAGCTTCCCACGGAAAATGAACACTGAAGCTTTCTTT. Translating gives CASSFPRKMNTEAFF.